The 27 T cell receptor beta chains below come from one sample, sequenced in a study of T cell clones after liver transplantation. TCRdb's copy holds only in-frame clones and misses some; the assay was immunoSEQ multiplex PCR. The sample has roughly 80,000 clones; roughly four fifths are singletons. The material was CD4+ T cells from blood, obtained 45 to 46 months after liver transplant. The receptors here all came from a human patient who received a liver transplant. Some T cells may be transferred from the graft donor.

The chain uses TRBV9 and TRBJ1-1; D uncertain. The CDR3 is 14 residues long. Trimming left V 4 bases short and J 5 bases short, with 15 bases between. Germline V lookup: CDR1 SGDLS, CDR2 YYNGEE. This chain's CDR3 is CASSPVHMTTEAFF. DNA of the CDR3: TGTGCCAGCAGCCCTGTACACATGACAACTGAAGCTTTCTTT.

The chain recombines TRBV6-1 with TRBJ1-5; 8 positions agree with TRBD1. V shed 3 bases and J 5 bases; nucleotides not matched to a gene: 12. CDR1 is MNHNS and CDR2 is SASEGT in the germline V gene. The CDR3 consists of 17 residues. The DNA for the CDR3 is TGTGCCAGCAGTGACCTCGAACCCGGACAGGGATATCAGCCCCAGCATTTT. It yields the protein CASSDLEPGQGYQPQHF.

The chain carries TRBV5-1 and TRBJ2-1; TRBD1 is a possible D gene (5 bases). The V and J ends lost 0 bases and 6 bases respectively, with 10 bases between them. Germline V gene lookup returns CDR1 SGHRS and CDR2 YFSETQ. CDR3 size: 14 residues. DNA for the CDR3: TGCGCCAGCAGCTTGGTAGGGGAAATCAATGAGCAGTTCTTC. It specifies CASSLVGEINEQFF.

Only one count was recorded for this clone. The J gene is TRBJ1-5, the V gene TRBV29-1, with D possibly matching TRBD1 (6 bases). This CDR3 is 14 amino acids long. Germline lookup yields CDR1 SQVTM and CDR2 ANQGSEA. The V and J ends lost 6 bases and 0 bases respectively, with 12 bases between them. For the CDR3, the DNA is TGCAGCGTCGGTGGGGGGGCTAGCAATCAGCCCCAGCATTTT. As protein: CSVGGGASNQPQHF. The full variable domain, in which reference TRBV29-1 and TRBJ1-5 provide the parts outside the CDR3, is SAVISQKPSRDICQRGTSLTIQCQVDSQVTMMFWYRQQPGQSLTLIATANQGSEATYESGFVIDKFPISRPNLTFSTLTVSNMSPEDSSIYLCSVGGGASNQPQHFGDGTRLSIL.

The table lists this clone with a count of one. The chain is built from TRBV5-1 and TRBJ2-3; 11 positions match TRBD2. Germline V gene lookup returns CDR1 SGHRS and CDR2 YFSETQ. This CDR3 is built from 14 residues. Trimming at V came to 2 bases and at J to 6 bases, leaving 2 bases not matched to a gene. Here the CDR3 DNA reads TGCGCCAGCAGCTTACTAGCGGGAGTCGATACGCAGTATTTT. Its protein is CASSLLAGVDTQYF.

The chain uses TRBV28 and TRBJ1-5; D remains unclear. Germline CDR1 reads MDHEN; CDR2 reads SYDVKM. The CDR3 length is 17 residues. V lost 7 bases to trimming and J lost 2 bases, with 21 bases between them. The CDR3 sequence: CASKYDRPQSGNQPQHF. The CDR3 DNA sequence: TGTGCCAGCAAATATGATCGGCCTCAGTCGGGCAATCAGCCCCAGCATTTT.

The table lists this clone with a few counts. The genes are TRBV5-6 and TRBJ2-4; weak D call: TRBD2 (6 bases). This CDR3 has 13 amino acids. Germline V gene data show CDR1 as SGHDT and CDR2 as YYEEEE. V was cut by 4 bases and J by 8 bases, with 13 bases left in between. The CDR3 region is CASSKATGDIQYF. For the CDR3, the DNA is TGTGCCAGCAGCAAGGCGACGGGGGACATTCAGTACTTC.

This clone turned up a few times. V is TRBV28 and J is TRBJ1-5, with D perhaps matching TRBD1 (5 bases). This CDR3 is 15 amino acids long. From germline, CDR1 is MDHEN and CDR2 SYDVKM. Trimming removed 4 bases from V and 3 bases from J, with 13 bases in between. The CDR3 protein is CASSSTGRVNQPQHF. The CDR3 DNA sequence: TGTGCCAGCAGTTCCACGGGACGGGTCAATCAGCCCCAGCATTTT.

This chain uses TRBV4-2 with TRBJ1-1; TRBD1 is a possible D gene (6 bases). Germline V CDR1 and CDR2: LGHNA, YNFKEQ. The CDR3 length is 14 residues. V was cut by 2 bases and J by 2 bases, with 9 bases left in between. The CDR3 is CASSQPQGNTEAFF. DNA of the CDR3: TGTGCCAGCAGCCAACCACAGGGTAACACTGAAGCTTTCTTT.

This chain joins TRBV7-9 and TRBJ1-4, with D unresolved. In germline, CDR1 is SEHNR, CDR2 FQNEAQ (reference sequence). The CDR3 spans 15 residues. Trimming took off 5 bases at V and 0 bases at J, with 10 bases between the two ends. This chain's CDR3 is CASSLQLPTNEKLFF. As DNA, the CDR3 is TGTGCCAGCAGCCTACAGTTACCAACTAATGAAAAACTGTTTTTT.

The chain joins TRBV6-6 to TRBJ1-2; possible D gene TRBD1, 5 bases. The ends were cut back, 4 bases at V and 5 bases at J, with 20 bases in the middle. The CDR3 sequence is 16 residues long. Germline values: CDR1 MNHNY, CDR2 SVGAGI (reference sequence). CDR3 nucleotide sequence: TGTGCCAGCAGTTCAACCCCCAGCGGGACCTCTTATGGCTACACCTTC. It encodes CASSSTPSGTSYGYTF.

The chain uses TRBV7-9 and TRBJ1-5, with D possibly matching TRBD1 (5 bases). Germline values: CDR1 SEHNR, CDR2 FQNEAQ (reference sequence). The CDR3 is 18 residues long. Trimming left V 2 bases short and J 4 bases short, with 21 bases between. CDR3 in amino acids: CASSLPWIRVLGNQPQHF. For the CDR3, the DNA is TGTGCCAGCAGCTTACCTTGGATCAGGGTCTTGGGGAATCAGCCCCAGCATTTT.

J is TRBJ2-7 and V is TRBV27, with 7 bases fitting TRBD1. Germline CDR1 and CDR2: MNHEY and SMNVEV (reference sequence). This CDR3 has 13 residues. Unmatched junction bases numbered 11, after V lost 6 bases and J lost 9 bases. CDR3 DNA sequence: TGTGCCAGCAGCCTTGGAAGGGGGCGATGGCAGTACTTC. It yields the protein CASSLGRGRWQYF.

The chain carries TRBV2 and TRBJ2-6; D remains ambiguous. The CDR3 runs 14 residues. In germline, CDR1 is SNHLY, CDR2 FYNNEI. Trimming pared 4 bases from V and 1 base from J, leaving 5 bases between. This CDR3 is CASSVESGANVLTF. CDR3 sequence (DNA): TGTGCCAGCAGTGTGGAGTCTGGGGCCAACGTCCTGACTTTC.

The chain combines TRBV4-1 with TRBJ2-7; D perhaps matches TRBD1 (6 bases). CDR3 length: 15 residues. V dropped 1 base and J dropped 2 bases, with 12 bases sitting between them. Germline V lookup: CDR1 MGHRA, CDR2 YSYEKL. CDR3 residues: CASSQATGNPYEQYF. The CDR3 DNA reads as TGCGCCAGCAGCCAAGCTACAGGGAACCCCTACGAGCAGTACTTC.

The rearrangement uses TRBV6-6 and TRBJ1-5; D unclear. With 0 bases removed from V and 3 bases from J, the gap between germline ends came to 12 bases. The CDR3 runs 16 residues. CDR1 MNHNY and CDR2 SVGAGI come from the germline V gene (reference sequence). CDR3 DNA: TGTGCCAGCAGTTACTCGAGGGTTCGGAACAATCAGCCCCAGCATTTT. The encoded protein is CASSYSRVRNNQPQHF.

The CDR3 coding sequence is TGTGCCAGCGGGGACAGGGGGATTAATGAGCAGTTCTTC. It yields the protein CASGDRGINEQFF. This chain connects TRBV28 to TRBJ2-1; 11 bases map to TRBD1. This CDR3 contains 13 residues. From germline, CDR1 is MDHEN and CDR2 SYDVKM. V trimming: 8 bases; J trimming: 7 bases; junction bases outside the gene matches: 4. Together with reference TRBV28 and TRBJ2-1, the CDR3 gives the full variable domain: DVKVTQSSRYLVKRTGEKVFLECVQDMDHENMFWYRQDPGLGLRLIYFSYDVKMKEKGDIPEGYSVSREKKERFSLILESASTNQTSMYLCASGDRGINEQFFGPGTRLTVL.

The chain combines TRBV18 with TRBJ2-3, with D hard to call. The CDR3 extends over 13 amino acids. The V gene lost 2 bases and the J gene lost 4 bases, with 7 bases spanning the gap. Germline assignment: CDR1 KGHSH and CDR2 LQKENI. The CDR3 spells CASSPSMPDTQYF. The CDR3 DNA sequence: TGTGCCAGCTCACCATCGATGCCAGATACGCAGTATTTT.

The CDR3 spells CASSLHAGTGDEKLFF. The CDR3 DNA reads TGCGCCAGCAGCCTACACGCCGGGACAGGGGATGAAAAACTGTTTTTT. The rearrangement uses TRBV5-1 and TRBJ1-4; TRBD1 agrees at 10 bases. V trimming: 4 bases; J trimming: 6 bases; junction bases outside the gene matches: 9. The length of the CDR3 is 16 residues. Germline V gene lookup returns CDR1 SGHRS and CDR2 YFSETQ.

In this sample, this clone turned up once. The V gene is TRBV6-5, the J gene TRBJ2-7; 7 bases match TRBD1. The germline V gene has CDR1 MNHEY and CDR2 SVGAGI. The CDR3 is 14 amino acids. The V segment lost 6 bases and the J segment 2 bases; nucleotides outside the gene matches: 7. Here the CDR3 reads CASSLSGQAYEQYF. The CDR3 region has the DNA TGTGCCAGCAGCCTCTCCGGACAGGCCTACGAGCAGTACTTC.

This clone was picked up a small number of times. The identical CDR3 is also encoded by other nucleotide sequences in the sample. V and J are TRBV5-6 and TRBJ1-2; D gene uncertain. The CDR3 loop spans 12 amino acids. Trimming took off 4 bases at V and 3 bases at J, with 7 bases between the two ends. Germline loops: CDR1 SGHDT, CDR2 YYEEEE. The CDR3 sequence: CASSPGDYGYTF. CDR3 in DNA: TGTGCCAGCAGCCCAGGAGACTATGGCTACACCTTC.

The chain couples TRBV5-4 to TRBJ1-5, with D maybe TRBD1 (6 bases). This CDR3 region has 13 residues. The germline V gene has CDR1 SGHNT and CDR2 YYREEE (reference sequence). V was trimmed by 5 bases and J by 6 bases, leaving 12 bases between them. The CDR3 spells CASSSGVGQPQHF. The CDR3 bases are TGTGCCAGCAGTTCAGGGGTCGGTCAGCCCCAGCATTTT.

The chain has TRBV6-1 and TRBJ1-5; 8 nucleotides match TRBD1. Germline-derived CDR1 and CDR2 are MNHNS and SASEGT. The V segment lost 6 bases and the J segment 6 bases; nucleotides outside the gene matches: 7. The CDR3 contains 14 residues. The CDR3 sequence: CASSRPGTGQPQHF. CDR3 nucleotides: TGTGCCAGCAGCCGTCCCGGGACAGGTCAGCCCCAGCATTTT.

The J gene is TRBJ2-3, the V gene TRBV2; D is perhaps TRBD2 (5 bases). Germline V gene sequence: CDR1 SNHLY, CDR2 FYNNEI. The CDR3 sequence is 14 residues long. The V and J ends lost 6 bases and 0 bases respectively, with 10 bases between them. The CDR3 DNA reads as TGTGCCAGCAGCGTAGCGACTAGCACAGATACGCAGTATTTT. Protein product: CASSVATSTDTQYF.

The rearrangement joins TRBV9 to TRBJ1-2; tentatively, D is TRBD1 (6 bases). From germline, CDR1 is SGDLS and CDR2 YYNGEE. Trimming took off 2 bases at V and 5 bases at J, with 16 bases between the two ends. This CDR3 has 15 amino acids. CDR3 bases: TGTGCCAGCAGCGTTACCCCAGGGGCTCAATATGGCTACACCTTC. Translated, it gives CASSVTPGAQYGYTF.

CDR3: CASKGGRNQPQHF. The CDR3 DNA reads TGTGCCAGCAAGGGAGGGCGCAATCAGCCCCAGCATTTT. The rearrangement uses TRBV2 and TRBJ1-5, with no clear D. V was shortened by 7 bases and J by 2 bases, with 9 bases between the two germline ends. The germline V gene encodes CDR1 SNHLY and CDR2 FYNNEI. There are 13 residues in the CDR3. The full variable domain, rest sourced from reference TRBV2 and TRBJ1-5, is EPEVTQTPSHQVTQMGQEVILRCVPISNHLYFYWYRQILGQKVEFLVSFYNNEISEKSEIFDDQFSVERPDGSNFTLKIRSTKLEDSAMYFCASKGGRNQPQHFGDGTRLSIL.

CDR3 protein: CASSEGGTNEKLFF. In nucleotides, the CDR3 is TGTGCCAGCAGTGAAGGGGGGACTAATGAAAAACTGTTTTTT. V is TRBV25-1 and J is TRBJ1-4; D may be TRBD1 (5 bases). The CDR3 has 14 residues. Per germline, CDR1 MGHDK and CDR2 SYGVNS. Deletions cut 2 bases from V and 2 bases from J, with 6 bases between. Based on the CDR3 plus reference TRBV25-1 and TRBJ1-4, the full variable domain is EADIYQTPRYLVIGTGKKITLECSQTMGHDKMYWYQQDPGMELHLIHYSYGVNSTEKGDLSSESTVSRIRTEHFPLTLESARPSHTSQYLCASSEGGTNEKLFFGSGTQLSVL.